The source of this TCR beta chain is a study of blood T cell repertoires in COVID-19. About the research overall: The samples span acute and convalescent COVID-19 from the United States, Italy and Spain. Sample material is recorded as cDNA or gDNA derived from T cells, B-cell-depleted T cells, or PBMCs.

Germline values: CDR1 LNHNV, CDR2 YYDKDF (reference sequence). V dropped 1 base and J dropped 2 bases, with 14 bases sitting between them. The CDR3 length is 16 residues. Source study methods: Estimation of nucleated cell counts was performed using reference gene primer amplification. Only in-frame clones appear in the TCRdb table, and some are missing; sequencing was by immunoSEQ multiplex PCR. Clone size and the V and J calls come from that table; the DNA yielded D and trimming. This table has fewer than 400,000 clones, approximately 89% appearing once. The clonotype originates from a man in his thirties or forties who had recovered from COVID-19. The chain combines TRBV15 with TRBJ2-5, with D possibly TRBD1 on 5 matching bases. The specimen was PBMCs or T cells enriched from blood (not recorded which). CDR3 DNA sequence: TGTGCCACCAGCAGAGGAAGGACACTAAATCAAGAGACCCAGTACTTC. This translates into CATSRGRTLNQETQYF. The full variable domain, rest sourced from reference TRBV15 and TRBJ2-5, is DAMVIQNPRYQVTQFGKPVTLSCSQTLNHNVMYWYQQKSSQAPKLLFHYYDKDFNNEADTPDNFQSRRPNTSFCFLDIRSPGLGDTAMYLCATSRGRTLNQETQYFGPGTRLLVL.